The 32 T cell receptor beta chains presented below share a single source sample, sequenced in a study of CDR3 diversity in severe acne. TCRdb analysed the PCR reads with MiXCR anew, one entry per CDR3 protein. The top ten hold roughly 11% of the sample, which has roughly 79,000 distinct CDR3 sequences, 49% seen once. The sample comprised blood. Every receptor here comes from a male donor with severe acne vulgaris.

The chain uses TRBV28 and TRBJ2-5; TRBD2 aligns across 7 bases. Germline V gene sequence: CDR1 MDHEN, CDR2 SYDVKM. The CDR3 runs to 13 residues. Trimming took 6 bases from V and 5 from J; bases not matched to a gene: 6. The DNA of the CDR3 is TGTGCCAGCAGGCCTTGGCGGGAGGAGACCCAGTACTTC. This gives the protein CASRPWREETQYF.

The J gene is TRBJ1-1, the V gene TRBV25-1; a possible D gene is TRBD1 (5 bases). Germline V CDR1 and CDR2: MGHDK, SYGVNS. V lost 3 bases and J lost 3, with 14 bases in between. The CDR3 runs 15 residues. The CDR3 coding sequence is TGTGCCAGCAGTGAGGGACTCCCCGGGTACACTGAAGCTTTCTTT. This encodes CASSEGLPGYTEAFF.

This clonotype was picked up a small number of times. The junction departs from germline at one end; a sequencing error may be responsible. Here the CDR3 DNA reads TGTACCAGCAGCCTAAGTCCGAGCTCCTACAATGAGCAGTTCTTC. Translation gives CTSSLSPSSYNEQFF. The chain joins TRBV12-3 or TRBV12-4 to TRBJ2-1, with D unresolved. The CDR3 length is 15 residues.

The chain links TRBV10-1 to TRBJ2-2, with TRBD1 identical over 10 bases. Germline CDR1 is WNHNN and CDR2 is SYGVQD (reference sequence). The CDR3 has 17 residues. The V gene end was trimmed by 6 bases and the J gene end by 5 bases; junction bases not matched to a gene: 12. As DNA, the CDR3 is TGCGCCAGCAGCCTGCAGACAGGGGGCGGAGGAACCGGGGAGCTGTTTTTT. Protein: CASSLQTGGGGTGELFF.

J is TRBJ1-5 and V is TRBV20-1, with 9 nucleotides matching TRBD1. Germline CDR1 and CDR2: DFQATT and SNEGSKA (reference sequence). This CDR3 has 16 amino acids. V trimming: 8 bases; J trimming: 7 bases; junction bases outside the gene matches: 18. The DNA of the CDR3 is TGCAGTTACTCGTCCGACAGGGGGATAAGGGGGCAGCCCCAGCATTTT. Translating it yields CSYSSDRGIRGQPQHF.

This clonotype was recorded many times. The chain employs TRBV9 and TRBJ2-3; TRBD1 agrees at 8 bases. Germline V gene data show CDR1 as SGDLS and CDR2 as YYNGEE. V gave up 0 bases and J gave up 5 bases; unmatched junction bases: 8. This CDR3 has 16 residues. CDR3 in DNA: TGTGCCAGCAGCGTAGTAGGCAGGGGGCAGGGAGATACGCAGTATTTT. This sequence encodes CASSVVGRGQGDTQYF.

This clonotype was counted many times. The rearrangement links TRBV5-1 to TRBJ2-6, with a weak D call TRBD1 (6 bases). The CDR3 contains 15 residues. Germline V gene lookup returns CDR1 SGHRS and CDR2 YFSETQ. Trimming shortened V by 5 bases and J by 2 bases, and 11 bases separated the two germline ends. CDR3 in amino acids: CASSENRAGANVLTF. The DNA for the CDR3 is TGCGCCAGCAGTGAGAACAGGGCTGGGGCCAACGTCCTGACTTTC.

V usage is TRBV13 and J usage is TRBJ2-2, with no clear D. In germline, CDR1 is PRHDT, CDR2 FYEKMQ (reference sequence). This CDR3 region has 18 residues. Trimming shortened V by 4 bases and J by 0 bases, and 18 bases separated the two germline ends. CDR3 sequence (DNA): TGTGCCAGCAGCTCAAATGGCGACGACACAACGAACACCGGGGAGCTGTTTTTT. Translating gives CASSSNGDDTTNTGELFF.

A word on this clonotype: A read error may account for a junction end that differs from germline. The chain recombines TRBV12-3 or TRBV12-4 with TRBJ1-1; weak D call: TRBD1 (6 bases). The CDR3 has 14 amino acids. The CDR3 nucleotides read TGTGCCATCAGTGAAGACAGGTTCGACACTGAAGCTTTCTTT. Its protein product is CAISEDRFDTEAFF.

CDR3 amino acids: CASSQSNYEQYF. As DNA, the CDR3 is TGTGCCAGCAGCCAATCGAACTACGAGCAGTACTTC. The V and J genes are TRBV16 and TRBJ2-7; D is undetermined. Trimming took off 0 bases at V and 3 bases at J, with 3 bases between the two ends. Germline CDR1 reads KGHSY; CDR2 reads FQNENV. CDR3 length: 12 residues. Full variable domain (missing parts from reference TRBV16 and TRBJ2-7): GEEVAQTPKHLVRGEGQKAKLYCAPIKGHSYVFWYQQVLKNEFKFLISFQNENVFDETGMPKERFSAKCLPNSPCSLEIQATKLEDSAVYFCASSQSNYEQYFGPGTRLTVT.

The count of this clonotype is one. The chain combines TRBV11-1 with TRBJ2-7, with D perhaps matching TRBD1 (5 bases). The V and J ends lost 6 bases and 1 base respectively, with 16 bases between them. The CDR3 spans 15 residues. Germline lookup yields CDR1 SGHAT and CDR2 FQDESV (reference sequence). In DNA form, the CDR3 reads TGTGCCAGCAGTTACTCCTGGGGCGGTTCCTACGAGCAGTACTTC. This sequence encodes CASSYSWGGSYEQYF.

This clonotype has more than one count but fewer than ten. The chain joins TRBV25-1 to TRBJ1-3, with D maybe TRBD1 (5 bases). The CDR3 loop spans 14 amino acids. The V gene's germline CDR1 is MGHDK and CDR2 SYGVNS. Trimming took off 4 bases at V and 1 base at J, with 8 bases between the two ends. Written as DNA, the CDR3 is TGTGCCAGCAGTGTGGGGGGTTCTGGAAACACCATATATTTT. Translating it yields CASSVGGSGNTIYF.

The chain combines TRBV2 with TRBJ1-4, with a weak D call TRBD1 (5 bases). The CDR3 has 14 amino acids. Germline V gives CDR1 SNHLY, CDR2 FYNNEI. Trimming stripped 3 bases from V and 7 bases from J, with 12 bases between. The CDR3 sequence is CASSDRGRGEKLFF. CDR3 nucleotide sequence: TGTGCCAGCAGTGATAGGGGAAGAGGTGAAAAACTGTTTTTT.

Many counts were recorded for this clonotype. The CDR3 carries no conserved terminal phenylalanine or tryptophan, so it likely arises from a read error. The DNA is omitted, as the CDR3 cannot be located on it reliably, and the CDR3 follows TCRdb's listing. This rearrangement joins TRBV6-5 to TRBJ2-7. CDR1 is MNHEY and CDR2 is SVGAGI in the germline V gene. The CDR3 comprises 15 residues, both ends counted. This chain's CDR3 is CASSYGGGSSYEQCL.

CDR3 in DNA: TGTGCCAGCAGCCCCTCGGGAGGCCAAGAGACCCAGTACTTC. This sequence encodes CASSPSGGQETQYF. This sequence joins TRBV11-2 and TRBJ2-5; 7 bases are a match to TRBD2. The CDR3 totals 14 residues. The junction had 4 bases not matched to a gene; V was cut back by 5 bases and J by 1 base. CDR1 is SGHAT and CDR2 is FQNNGV in the germline V gene.

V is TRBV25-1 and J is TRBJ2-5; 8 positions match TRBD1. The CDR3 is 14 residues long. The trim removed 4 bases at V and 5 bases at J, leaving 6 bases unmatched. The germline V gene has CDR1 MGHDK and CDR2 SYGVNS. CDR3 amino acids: CASSGTGQWETQYF. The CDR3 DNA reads TGTGCCAGCAGTGGGACAGGGCAATGGGAGACCCAGTACTTC.

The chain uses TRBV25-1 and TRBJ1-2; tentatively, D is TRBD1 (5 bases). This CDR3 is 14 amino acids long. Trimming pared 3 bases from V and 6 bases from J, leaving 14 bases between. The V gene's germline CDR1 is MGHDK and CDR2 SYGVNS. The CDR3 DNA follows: TGTGCCAGCAGTGACAGACCGATGACAGATGGCTACACCTTC. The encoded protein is CASSDRPMTDGYTF.

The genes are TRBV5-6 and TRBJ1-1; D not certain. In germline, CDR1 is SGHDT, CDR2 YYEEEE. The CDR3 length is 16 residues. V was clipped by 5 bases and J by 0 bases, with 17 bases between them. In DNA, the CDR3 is TGTGCCAGCAGTTTCGCGACAAGTGAGTTGAACACTGAAGCTTTCTTT. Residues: CASSFATSELNTEAFF.

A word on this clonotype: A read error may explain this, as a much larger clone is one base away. Here the CDR3 reads CASNLNGRARADTQYF. CDR3 coding DNA: TGTGCCAGCAACTTGAACGGGAGGGCCCGGGCAGATACGCAGTATTTT. The chain joins TRBV5-5 to TRBJ2-3; 8 bases agree with TRBD2. The CDR3 is 16 residues long. The germline V gene encodes CDR1 SGHKS and CDR2 YYEKEE (reference sequence).

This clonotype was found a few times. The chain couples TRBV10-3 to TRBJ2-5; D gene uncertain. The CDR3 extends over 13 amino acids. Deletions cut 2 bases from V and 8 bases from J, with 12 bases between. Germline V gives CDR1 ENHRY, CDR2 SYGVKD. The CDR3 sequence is CAISEDGRPTQYF. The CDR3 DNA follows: TGTGCCATCAGTGAGGACGGGCGCCCAACCCAGTACTTC.

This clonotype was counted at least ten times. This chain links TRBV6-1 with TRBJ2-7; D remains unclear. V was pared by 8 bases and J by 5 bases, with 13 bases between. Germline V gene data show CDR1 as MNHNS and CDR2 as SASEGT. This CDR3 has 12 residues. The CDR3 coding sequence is TGTGCCAGCTTCTACGGAGCCAACGAGCAGTACTTC. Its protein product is CASFYGANEQYF.

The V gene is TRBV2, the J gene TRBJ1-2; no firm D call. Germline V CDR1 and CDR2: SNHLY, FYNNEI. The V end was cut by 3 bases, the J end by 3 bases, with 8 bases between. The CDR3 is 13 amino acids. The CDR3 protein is CASSDIGHYGYTF. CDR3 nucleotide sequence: TGTGCCAGCAGTGATATCGGACACTATGGCTACACCTTC.

Here the CDR3 DNA reads TGTGCCAGCAGTTTAGGCTCTACTAGATATAATTCACCCCTCCACTTT. Its translation is CASSLGSTRYNSPLHF. The chain is built from TRBV25-1 and TRBJ1-6, with D uncertain. CDR3 length equals 16 residues. From germline, CDR1 is MGHDK and CDR2 SYGVNS. V was cut by 5 bases and J by 4 bases, with 15 bases left in between.

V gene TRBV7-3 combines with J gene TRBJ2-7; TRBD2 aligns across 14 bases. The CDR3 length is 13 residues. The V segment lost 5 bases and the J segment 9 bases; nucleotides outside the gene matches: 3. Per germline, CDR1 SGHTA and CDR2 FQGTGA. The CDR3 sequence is CASSQGLAGGQYF. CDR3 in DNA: TGTGCCAGCAGCCAAGGACTAGCGGGAGGGCAGTACTTC.

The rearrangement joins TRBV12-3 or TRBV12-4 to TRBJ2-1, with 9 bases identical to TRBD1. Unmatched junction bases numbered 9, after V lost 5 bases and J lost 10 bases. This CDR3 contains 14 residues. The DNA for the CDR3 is TGTGCCAGCAGTAGGGGACAGGGTCTAAAGGAGCAGTTCTTC. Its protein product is CASSRGQGLKEQFF.

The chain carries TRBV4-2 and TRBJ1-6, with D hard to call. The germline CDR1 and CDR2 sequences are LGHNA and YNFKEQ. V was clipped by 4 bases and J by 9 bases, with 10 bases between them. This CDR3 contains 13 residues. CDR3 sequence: CASSPGGISPLHF. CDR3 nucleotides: TGTGCCAGCAGCCCGGGAGGGATTTCACCCCTCCACTTT.

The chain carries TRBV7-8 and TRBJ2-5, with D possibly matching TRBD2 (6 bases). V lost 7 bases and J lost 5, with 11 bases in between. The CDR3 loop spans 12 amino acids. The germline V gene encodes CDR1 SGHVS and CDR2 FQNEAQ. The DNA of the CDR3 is TGTGCCAGCACCCAGGCGGGGGAGACCCAGTACTTC. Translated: CASTQAGETQYF.

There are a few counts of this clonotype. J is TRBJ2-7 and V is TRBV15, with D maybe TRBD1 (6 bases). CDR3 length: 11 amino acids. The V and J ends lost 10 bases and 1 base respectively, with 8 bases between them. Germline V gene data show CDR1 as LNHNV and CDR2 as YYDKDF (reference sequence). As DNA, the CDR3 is TGTGCCAGCAGGGGTTCCTACGAGCAGTACTTC. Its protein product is CASRGSYEQYF.

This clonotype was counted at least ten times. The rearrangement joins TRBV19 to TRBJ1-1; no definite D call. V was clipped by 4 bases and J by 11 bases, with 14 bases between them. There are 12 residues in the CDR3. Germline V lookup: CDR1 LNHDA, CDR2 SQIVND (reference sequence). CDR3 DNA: TGTGCCAGTAGTAACGCTCCGAGAGTTGCTTTCTTT. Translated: CASSNAPRVAFF.

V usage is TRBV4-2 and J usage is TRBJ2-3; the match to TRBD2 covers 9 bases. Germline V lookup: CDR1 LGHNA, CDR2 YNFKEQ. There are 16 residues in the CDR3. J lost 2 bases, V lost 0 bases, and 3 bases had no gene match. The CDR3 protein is CASSQDIAGATDTQYF. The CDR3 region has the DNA TGTGCCAGCAGCCAAGATATAGCGGGAGCCACAGATACGCAGTATTTT.

CDR3 nucleotide sequence: TGTGCCAGCAGCTTGGACTACGAGCAGTTCTTC. This gives the protein CASSLDYEQFF. The rearrangement links TRBV13 to TRBJ2-1; D might be TRBD2 (6 bases). Trimming shortened V by 3 bases and J by 10 bases, and 7 bases separated the two germline ends. Germline V lookup: CDR1 PRHDT, CDR2 FYEKMQ (reference sequence). This CDR3 is 11 amino acids long.

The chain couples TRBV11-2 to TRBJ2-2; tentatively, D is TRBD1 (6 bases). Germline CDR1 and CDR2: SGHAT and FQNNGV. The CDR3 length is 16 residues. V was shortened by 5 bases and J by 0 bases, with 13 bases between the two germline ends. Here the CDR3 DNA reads TGTGCCAGCAGCCCCCGACAGGCCGCGAACACCGGGGAGCTGTTTTTT. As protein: CASSPRQAANTGELFF.